This T cell receptor beta chain was found in a study of OX40 agonist ivuxolimab in advanced cancers. Looking at the study overall: Patients took ivuxolimab, an agonistic anti-OX40 (CD134) antibody. Checkpoint inhibitors had been given previously to 35% to 50% of patients.

CDR3 length equals 16 residues. The V segment lost 2 bases and the J segment 5 bases; nucleotides outside the gene matches: 6. Germline V gives CDR1 MNHNS, CDR2 SASEGT. About this clone itself: Its antigen is still unknown.

The study, taken as a whole, reports: Patients with a partial response at 0.1-3.0 mg/kg had among the lowest clonal expansion. There were, on average, more expanded clones in CD8+ T cells than in CD4+.

The assay was immunoSEQ multiplex PCR, and TCRdb's table has in-frame clones only and misses some. The sample has tens of thousands of clones, 70% to 90% seen once; the top ten hold approximately 0.51%. The gene calls are TRBV6-1 and TRBJ2-5; 12 positions match TRBD2. The TCR was taken from an adult with an advanced solid tumor such as melanoma, head and neck, liver or kidney cancer. Sequences were derived from CD4+ or CD8+ T cells sorted from blood, sampled in a trial of the OX40 agonist ivuxolimab. CDR3 amino acids: CASSEFGLAGRETQYF. In nucleotides, the CDR3 is TGTGCCAGCAGTGAATTTGGACTAGCGGGACGGGAGACCCAGTACTTC.